The rows below give T cell receptor beta chains drawn from one sample of a study of T cells in Graves' hyperthyroidism and ophthalmopathy. MiXCR was run by TCRdb on the multiplex PCR reads, yielding one entry per CDR3 protein. The sample lists about 480,000 distinct CDR3 sequences, around 22% seen once, with about 11% in the top ten. Material for sequencing was blood. The receptors shown here come from a woman aged 30 to 39 with Graves' ophthalmopathy. The CDR3 runs from the conserved cysteine through the conserved F or W. A D gene is named only where the DNA matches it firmly. The size entry is marked missing in some rows and otherwise reads once, few, many or a size class.

TRBJ2-2 | NA | TRBV6-1 | many | TGTGCCAGCAGTGCGAACACCGGGGAGCTGTTTTTT | CASSANTGELFF
TRBJ2-3 | NA | TRBV6-5 | NA | TGTGCCAGCAGTTACCGGGGGGCGGCAGATACGCAGTATTTT | CASSYRGAADTQYF
TRBJ1-2 | NA | TRBV6-1 | few | TGTGCCAGCAGTCGAGACAGGCCGGCCAATGGCTACACCTTC | CASSRDRPANGYTF
TRBJ2-5 | NA | TRBV7-7 | few | TGTGCTAGCAGCTTAGAGGGCGGGATAAGAGCCCAGTACTTC | CASSLEGGIRAQYF
TRBJ1-1 | NA | TRBV6-1 | many | TGTGCCAGCGGACTACCGGGGATCGCCACTGAAGCTTTCTTT | CASGLPGIATEAFF
TRBJ2-5 | NA | TRBV6-2/TRBV6-3 | NA | TGTGCCAGCAGTTACGTCATCCCTGCCACCCAGTACTTC | CASSYVIPATQYF
TRBJ1-1 | TRBD1 | TRBV12-5 | many | TGTGCTAAGAACAGGGGCACTGAAGCTTTCTTT | CAKNRGTEAFF
TRBJ2-7 | TRBD2 | TRBV7-6 | NA | TGTGCCAGCAGCGCTAGCGGGAGGACCTACGAGCAGTACTTC | CASSASGRTYEQYF
TRBJ2-7 | TRBD2 | TRBV12-3/TRBV12-4 | few | TGTGCCAGCAGTCACCATAGCGGGAGCGTCTACGAGCAGTACTTC | CASSHHSGSVYEQYF
TRBJ2-4 | NA | TRBV20-1 | few | TGCAGTGCTAGTTATTCCAATAGGGCCAAAAACATTCAGTACTTC | CSASYSNRAKNIQYF
TRBJ1-3 | NA | TRBV20-1 | many | TGCAGTGCTAGGGCAAACGGAAACACCATATATTTT | CSARANGNTIYF
TRBJ2-7 | TRBD1 | TRBV7-2 | many | TGTGCCAGCAGCTTAGAGGACAGGGAATCCTACGAGCAGTACTTC | CASSLEDRESYEQYF
TRBJ1-1 | NA | TRBV5-1 | many | TGCGCCAGCAGCTTGCGGGCGGACACTGAAGCTTTCTTT | CASSLRADTEAFF